This TCR beta chain derives from a study of OX40 agonist ivuxolimab in advanced cancers. Study-level information: As their treatment, patients were administered ivuxolimab, an agonistic anti-OX40 (CD134) antibody. Ivuxolimab, which patients received intravenously every 2 weeks, was dosed at 0.01 to 10 mg/kg. Enrolled patients in dose escalation had cancers that were hepatocellular carcinoma, melanoma, renal cell or head and neck cancer.

This clone appeared a single time. No antigen is known for it. V lost 4 bases, J lost 7 bases, and 11 bases lay in between. This CDR3 has 13 residues. The V gene's germline CDR1 is SGHRS and CDR2 YFSETQ. The study's findings and limits: CD8+ T cells (on average) carried more expanded clones than CD4+ T cells.

Data came from immunoSEQ multiplex PCR; TCRdb stores just in-frame clones and leaves some out. This sample carries around 100,000 clones, approximately 91% of them seen once, and the ten largest clones take 0.16%. The starting material was CD4+ or CD8+ T cells sorted from blood, obtained in a trial of the OX40 agonist ivuxolimab. This sequence was found in an adult with an advanced solid tumor such as melanoma, head and neck, liver or kidney cancer. The rearrangement joins TRBV5-1 to TRBJ2-2, with TRBD2 as a possible D gene (6 bases). The CDR3 nucleotides are TGCGCCAGCAGCCGGAGGAGGGACGGGGAGCTGTTTTTT. Translating gives CASSRRRDGELFF.